Following are 18 T cell receptor beta chains from one sample sequenced in a study of patients and donors after allogeneic stem cell transplantation (dated by TCRdb to the early 2020s). The method behind the library was RT-PCR. The instrument given in TCRdb is NextSeq 550. TCRdb reworked the public reads: Q25 trimming with fastp, MiXCR clone assembly, productive beta chains retained. Identical CDR3 protein sequences are pooled into one entry, listed with their most common genes and DNA. Here the sample has around 240,000 distinct CDR3 sequences; 13% to 15% occur a single time. The top ten clones comprise approximately 10% of the sample. Sequencing input: blood, either unsorted or a sorted T cell fraction (not recorded which). Every receptor here comes from a human donor who was either an allogeneic HSCT recipient or a stem cell or donor lymphocyte infusion donor (not recorded which). It is not recorded whose cells these are; they may come from a transplant donor.

This chain uses TRBV28 with TRBJ2-7, with TRBD1 matching over 8 bases. CDR1 and CDR2 (germline): MDHEN, SYDVKM. Trimming took 8 bases from V and 2 from J; bases not matched to a gene: 8. This CDR3 has 14 residues. The CDR3 bases are TGTGCCAGCCACCTCGGCAGGGGGCCCTACGAGCAGTACTTC. Protein: CASHLGRGPYEQYF.

The rearrangement uses TRBV5-4 and TRBJ2-2; 10 bases agree with TRBD2. CDR3 length: 16 amino acids. The germline V gene has CDR1 SGHNT and CDR2 YYREEE (reference sequence). The trim removed 2 bases at V and 6 bases at J, leaving 7 bases unmatched. The CDR3 sequence: CASSFQAGLAPGELFF. The CDR3 DNA reads TGTGCCAGCAGCTTCCAAGCGGGACTAGCGCCCGGGGAGCTGTTTTTT.

This clonotype occurred many times. The rearrangement uses TRBV12-3 or TRBV12-4 and TRBJ1-4, with a possible D match to TRBD1 (5 bases). The CDR3 runs to 14 residues. Trimming took 8 bases from V and 1 from J, leaving 11 bases between them. Written as DNA, the CDR3 is TGTGCCAGCGTCCCGGGGGGAACTAATGAAAAACTGTTTTTT. Translated, it gives CASVPGGTNEKLFF.

This clonotype was recorded a few times. The V and J genes are TRBV9 and TRBJ2-5, with D perhaps matching TRBD1 (5 bases). CDR3 length equals 15 residues. Germline CDR1 reads SGDLS; CDR2 reads YYNGEE. The ends were cut back, 0 bases at V and 1 base at J, with 10 bases in the middle. The DNA of the CDR3 is TGTGCCAGCAGCGTAGATTTCAGGGCCCAAGAGACCCAGTACTTC. Amino acids: CASSVDFRAQETQYF. The complete variable domain, with remaining parts taken from reference TRBV9 and TRBJ2-5, reads DSGVTQTPKHLITATGQRVTLRCSPRSGDLSVYWYQQSLDQGLQFLIQYYNGEERAKGNILERFSAQQFPDLHSELNLSSLELGDSALYFCASSVDFRAQETQYFGPGTRLLVL.

This rearrangement joins TRBV7-9 to TRBJ2-1; 10 bases fit TRBD2. V was clipped by 0 bases and J by 4 bases; unmatched bases: 6. The CDR3 spans 17 residues. Germline V CDR1 and CDR2: SEHNR, FQNEAQ (reference sequence). In DNA form, the CDR3 reads TGTGCCAGCAGCTTAGCCCTAGGACTAGCGGAGTACAATGAGCAGTTCTTC. This codes for CASSLALGLAEYNEQFF.

This clonotype was picked up many times. V is TRBV4-2 and J is TRBJ1-4; D is ambiguous. The CDR3 loop spans 15 amino acids. With 0 bases removed from V and 1 base from J, the gap between germline ends came to 6 bases. Germline V lookup: CDR1 LGHNA, CDR2 YNFKEQ. For the CDR3, the DNA is TGTGCCAGCAGCCAAGATGTGGTAACTAATGAAAAACTGTTTTTT. Amino acid sequence: CASSQDVVTNEKLFF.

The chain has TRBV3-1 and TRBJ2-7, with TRBD1 matching 7 bases. V dropped 5 bases and J dropped 2; count of bases not matched to a gene: 15. This CDR3 comprises 17 residues. Looked up from germline, CDR1 is LGHDT and CDR2 is YNNKEL (reference sequence). The CDR3 region has the DNA TGTGCCAGCAGCTTATTAACGACAGGGAGAGTCCCCTACGAGCAGTACTTC. This codes for CASSLLTTGRVPYEQYF.

In this sample, this clonotype turned up many times. The chain has TRBV20-1 and TRBJ1-1, with a weak D call TRBD1 (5 bases). Germline V lookup: CDR1 DFQATT, CDR2 SNEGSKA (reference sequence). The CDR3 consists of 14 residues. Trimming stripped 5 bases from V and 1 base from J, with 14 bases between. CDR3 sequence (DNA): TGCAGTGCTGGAGGTGGGGGGTCGAACACTGAAGCTTTCTTT. It codes for CSAGGGGSNTEAFF.

This clonotype has at least ten counts. The chain employs TRBV5-1 and TRBJ1-2, with TRBD1 matching 7 bases. The ends lost 0 bases at V and 3 bases at J; junction bases unmatched: 2. The CDR3 loop spans 14 amino acids. Germline V lookup: CDR1 SGHRS, CDR2 YFSETQ. The CDR3 DNA reads TGCGCCAGCAGCTTGGTCGGACAGGACTATGGCTACACCTTC. Translation: CASSLVGQDYGYTF.

The rearrangement uses TRBV4-3 and TRBJ2-7; a possible D gene is TRBD1 (6 bases). Germline CDR1 is LGHNA and CDR2 is YSLEER. CDR3 size: 14 residues. V was clipped by 4 bases and J by 3 bases, with 13 bases between them. CDR3 loop: CASSRDTGDYEQYF. CDR3 nucleotides: TGCGCCAGCAGCCGGGACACCGGGGACTACGAGCAGTACTTC.

V is TRBV5-1 and J is TRBJ1-1; no clear D gene. This CDR3 comprises 15 residues. Between the trimmed V and J ends, which lost 0 bases and 5 bases, there was a span of 14 bases. Germline V lookup: CDR1 SGHRS, CDR2 YFSETQ. The CDR3 loop reads CASSLAVGLRTEAFF. The CDR3 nucleotides read TGCGCCAGCAGCTTGGCGGTAGGGCTGAGAACTGAAGCTTTCTTT.

This clonotype was seen more than once but under ten times. In DNA, the CDR3 is TGTGCCAGCAGCTCGTACCGACTAGCGGGGGGAAACACCGGGGAGCTGTTTTTT. This sequence encodes CASSSYRLAGGNTGELFF. This rearrangement joins TRBV11-2 to TRBJ2-2; TRBD2 agrees at 13 bases. Germline lookup yields CDR1 SGHAT and CDR2 FQNNGV. V trimming: 4 bases; J trimming: 2 bases; junction bases outside the gene matches: 7. There are 18 residues in the CDR3.

The chain combines TRBV2 with TRBJ2-5, with TRBD2 matching over 7 bases. The germline gives CDR1 SNHLY, CDR2 FYNNEI. Trimming removed 6 bases from V and 1 base from J; junction bases left unmatched: 8. The CDR3 is 15 residues long. The DNA for the CDR3 is TGTGCCAGCAGCCAAGGACTAGTGGGCCAAGAGACCCAGTACTTC. It translates to CASSQGLVGQETQYF.

This clonotype occurred a few times. The rearrangement links TRBV12-3 or TRBV12-4 to TRBJ1-1; perhaps TRBD1 as D (5 bases). This CDR3 is 17 amino acids long. Trimming took off 2 bases at V and 0 bases at J, with 16 bases between the two ends. The CDR3 DNA sequence: TGTGCCAGCAGTTTATCATCCGGGGGACGTATGAACACTGAAGCTTTCTTT. Translating it yields CASSLSSGGRMNTEAFF.

In this sample, this clonotype turned up a few times. This rearrangement joins TRBV20-1 to TRBJ2-3; either TRBD1 or TRBD2 may supply D (5 bases each). The germline CDR1 and CDR2 sequences are DFQATT and SNEGSKA (reference sequence). The CDR3 has 17 amino acids. The V gene lost 3 bases and the J gene lost 2 bases, with 21 bases spanning the gap. The CDR3 DNA is TGCAGTGCTAGCCCCTTATCCGGGACCACCGCCACAGATACGCAGTATTTT. Its translation is CSASPLSGTTATDTQYF.

The rearrangement joins TRBV5-4 to TRBJ2-1; 9 nucleotides line up with TRBD2. Germline V gene data show CDR1 as SGHNT and CDR2 as YYREEE (reference sequence). V trimming: 1 base; J trimming: 4 bases; junction bases outside the gene matches: 3. This CDR3 contains 15 residues. As DNA, the CDR3 is TGTGCCAGCAGCTTGAAAAGCGGGAGGTACAATGAGCAGTTCTTC. Its translation: CASSLKSGRYNEQFF.

This clonotype was recorded a few times. An end of the junction does not agree with germline; a read error may underlie this. The rearrangement joins TRBV5-4 to TRBJ1-1, with D uncertain. Germline CDR1 reads SGHNT; CDR2 reads YYREEE (reference sequence). CDR3 length: 14 residues. The CDR3 DNA sequence: TGTGCCAGCAGCTTCCCAACCGGGAACAGTGAAGCTTTCTTT. Its translation: CASSFPTGNSEAFF. Complete variable domain (other parts from reference TRBV5-4 and TRBJ1-1): ETGVTQSPTHLIKTRGQQVTLRCSSQSGHNTVSWYQQALGQGPQFIFQYYREEENGRGNFPPRFSGLQFPNYSSELNVNALELDDSALYLCASSFPTGNSEAFFGQGTRLTVV.

This clonotype has a handful of counts. The gene calls are TRBV11-2 and TRBJ2-3; 8 nucleotides agree with TRBD1. Germline lookup yields CDR1 SGHAT and CDR2 FQNNGV. Trimming cost V 1 base and J 2 bases; bases outside gene matches: 2. The CDR3 spans 15 residues. CDR3 sequence (DNA): TGTGCCAGCAGCTTAGGGACAGGGCACACAGATACGCAGTATTTT. This codes for CASSLGTGHTDTQYF.